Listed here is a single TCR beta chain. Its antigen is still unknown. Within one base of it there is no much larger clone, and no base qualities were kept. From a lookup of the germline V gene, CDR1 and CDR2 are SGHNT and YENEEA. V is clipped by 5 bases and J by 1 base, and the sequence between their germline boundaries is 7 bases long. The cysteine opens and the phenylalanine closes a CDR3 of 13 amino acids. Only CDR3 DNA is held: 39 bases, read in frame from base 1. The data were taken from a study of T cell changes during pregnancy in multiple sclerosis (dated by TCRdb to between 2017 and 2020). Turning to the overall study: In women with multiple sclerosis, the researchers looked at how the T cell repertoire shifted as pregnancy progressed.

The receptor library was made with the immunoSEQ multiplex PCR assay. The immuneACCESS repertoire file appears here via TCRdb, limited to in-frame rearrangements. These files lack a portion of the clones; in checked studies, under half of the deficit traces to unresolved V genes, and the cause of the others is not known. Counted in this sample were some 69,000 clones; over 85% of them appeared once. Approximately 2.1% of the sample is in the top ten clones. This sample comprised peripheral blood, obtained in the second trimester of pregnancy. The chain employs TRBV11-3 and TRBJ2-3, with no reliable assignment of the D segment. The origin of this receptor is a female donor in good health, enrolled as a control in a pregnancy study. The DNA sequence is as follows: TGTGCCAGCAGCCTTATAGGCACAGATACGCAGTATTTT. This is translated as CASSLIGTDTQYF.